A single sample is the source of the 10 T cell receptor beta chains below, sequenced in a study of CD8 T cells in ankylosing spondylitis. Study observations and caveats: A TCR beta motif made of 7 to 9 highly homologous variants seemed typical of ankylosing spondylitis blood.

No antigen is known for these receptors. TCRdb ran MiXCR on the 5' RACE reads and lists one entry per CDR3 protein. The sample shows about 700,000 distinct CDR3 sequences, 15% to 20% of them seen only once. Sequencing input: blood, either unsorted or a sorted T cell fraction (not recorded which). The source of these receptors is a male donor with ankylosing spondylitis.

The sample holds a few counts of this clonotype. CDR3 DNA: TGTGCCAGCAGCCTATTACAGGGGGCAGGCACTGAAGCTTTCTTT. It encodes CASSLLQGAGTEAFF. The rearrangement joins TRBV7-6 to TRBJ1-1, with 9 bases lining up with TRBD1. V was clipped by 5 bases and J by 4 bases; unmatched bases: 8. Germline CDR1 SGHVS, CDR2 FNYEAQ. This CDR3 comprises 15 residues.

V is TRBV7-6 and J is TRBJ2-5; D is possibly TRBD1 or TRBD2 (6 bases each). The CDR3 is made up of 14 amino acids. Deletions cut 1 base from V and 5 bases from J, with 11 bases between. Germline V CDR1 and CDR2: SGHVS, FNYEAQ. Here the CDR3 reads CASSLVWGAETQYF. The CDR3 DNA sequence: TGTGCCAGCAGCTTAGTTTGGGGGGCGGAGACCCAGTACTTC.

This clonotype has just a few counts. V is TRBV24-1 and J is TRBJ2-1; 7 bases are shared with TRBD2. This CDR3 contains 17 residues. CDR1 KGHDR and CDR2 SFDVKD come from the germline V gene. V was pared by 3 bases and J by 7 bases, with 14 bases of the junction left unmatched. This CDR3 is CATSDKGWGGSRNEQFF. The CDR3 coding sequence is TGTGCCACCAGTGATAAGGGGTGGGGCGGGAGTAGGAATGAGCAGTTCTTC.

This clonotype was counted a few times. This sequence joins TRBV12-3 or TRBV12-4 and TRBJ1-5; D may be TRBD1 (5 bases). The CDR3 loop spans 15 amino acids. Trimming removed 1 base from V and 6 bases from J, with 13 bases in between. The CDR3: CASSLGGAGGQPQHF. The CDR3 DNA reads as TGTGCCAGCAGTTTAGGAGGGGCCGGCGGTCAGCCCCAGCATTTT.

The chain couples TRBV28 to TRBJ1-6, with TRBD1 identical over 11 bases. CDR3 length: 16 residues. CDR1 is MDHEN, CDR2 SYDVKM, per germline. The trim removed 8 bases at V and 8 bases at J, leaving 11 bases unmatched. CDR3 sequence: CASAFGGQGEHSPLHF. CDR3 DNA: TGTGCCAGCGCCTTCGGGGGACAGGGGGAACATTCACCCCTCCACTTT.

This clonotype showed up just a few times. The V and J genes are TRBV20-1 and TRBJ2-5, with TRBD2 as a possible D gene (7 bases). Trimming stripped 5 bases from V and 9 bases from J, with 25 bases between. Germline CDR1 and CDR2: DFQATT and SNEGSKA (reference sequence). The CDR3 extends over 15 amino acids. CDR3 sequence reads: CSAGGAGAPMGAQYF. The CDR3 DNA sequence: TGCAGTGCTGGGGGTGCGGGGGCTCCAATGGGGGCCCAGTACTTC.

V gene TRBV5-6 combines with J gene TRBJ2-4, with D possibly TRBD2 on 5 matching bases. V dropped 1 base and J dropped 2 bases, with 16 bases sitting between them. CDR3 size: 17 residues. CDR1 is SGHDT, CDR2 YYEEEE, per germline. The CDR3 reads CASSLTQSGITKNIQYF. CDR3 nucleotide sequence: TGTGCCAGCAGCTTGACTCAAAGCGGTATAACCAAAAACATTCAGTACTTC. The whole variable domain, filled in from reference TRBV5-6 and TRBJ2-4, reads DAGVTQSPTHLIKTRGQQVTLRCSPKSGHDTVSWYQQALGQGPQFIFQYYEEEERQRGNFPDRFSGHQFPNYSSELNVNALLLGDSALYLCASSLTQSGITKNIQYFGAGTRLSVL.

The count of this clonotype is one. This chain links TRBV12-3 or TRBV12-4 with TRBJ2-7, with D unresolved. The CDR3 sequence is 12 residues long. The ends were cut back, 5 bases at V and 8 bases at J, with 13 bases in the middle. The CDR3 nucleotides are TGTGCCAGCAGTCTCGGGCCGCAGAAGCAGTACTTC. Amino acids: CASSLGPQKQYF.

The J gene is TRBJ2-2, the V gene TRBV5-1; D unclear. V lost 2 bases, J lost 0 bases, and 8 bases lay in between. Per the germline V gene, CDR1 is SGHRS and CDR2 is YFSETQ. This CDR3 is 15 amino acids long. CDR3 loop: CASSFRPPNTGELFF. The CDR3 DNA reads TGCGCCAGCAGCTTCAGGCCCCCGAACACCGGGGAGCTGTTTTTT.

This clonotype has a single count. The chain has TRBV7-9 and TRBJ1-2; a possible D gene is TRBD1 (6 bases). The CDR3 is 15 amino acids. The V and J ends lost 0 bases and 5 bases respectively, with 13 bases between them. CDR1 and CDR2 from the germline V gene are SEHNR and FQNEAQ (reference sequence). CDR3 region: CASSLAGGVWYGYTF. The DNA of the CDR3 is TGTGCCAGCAGCTTAGCGGGGGGCGTCTGGTATGGCTACACCTTC.